Listed here are 19 T cell receptor beta chains from one sample, sequenced in a study of blood T cell repertoires in COVID-19 (dated by TCRdb to the early 2020s). The library was made by the immunoSEQ multiplex PCR assay. TCRdb limited this immuneACCESS table to in-frame rearrangements with V and J called. A share of clones is missing; checked studies link under half to unresolved V genes, and the rest is unexplained. This sample gives 200,000 to 250,000 clones in total; about 90% of them show up just once. The leading ten clones occupy around 0.83% of the sample. Sequencing was done on a sample of peripheral blood. These receptor sequences come from a man aged 25 to 40 with COVID-19, enrolled during active disease.

V gene TRBV18 combines with J gene TRBJ1-3; 9 positions match TRBD1. The CDR3 is made up of 17 amino acids. CDR1 KGHSH and CDR2 LQKENI come from the germline V gene. With 5 bases clipped from V and 0 bases from J, the junction kept 8 bases outside the gene matches. The DNA of the CDR3 is TGTGCCAGCTCATCCTTACAGGGGGCCCCCTCTGGAAACACCATATATTTT. The encoded protein is CASSSLQGAPSGNTIYF.

In DNA, the CDR3 is TGCGCCAGCAGCTTGGATCCCCGGGAAAGCAATCAGCCCCAGCATTTT. Translating gives CASSLDPRESNQPQHF. The chain is built from TRBV5-1 and TRBJ1-5; D gene uncertain. This CDR3 region has 16 residues. Per the germline V gene, CDR1 is SGHRS and CDR2 is YFSETQ. Trimming pared 0 bases from V and 1 base from J, leaving 11 bases between.

The V call is TRBV19, the J call TRBJ1-1, with TRBD1 identical over 11 bases. Germline V gives CDR1 LNHDA, CDR2 SQIVND (reference sequence). V lost 8 bases, J lost 8 bases, and 7 bases stayed unmatched. The CDR3 sequence is 13 residues long. CDR3 nucleotide sequence: TGTGCCAGTTCCCGGGACAGGGGGATCGAAGCTTTCTTT. Translating gives CASSRDRGIEAFF.

The chain is built from TRBV19 and TRBJ1-5; 10 bases match TRBD1. Looked up from germline, CDR1 is LNHDA and CDR2 is SQIVND (reference sequence). The CDR3 is made up of 15 amino acids. Germline trimming cut 7 bases from V and 2 bases from J; bases unmatched to any gene: 5. CDR3 sequence reads: CASNRDRGGNQPQHF. The CDR3 DNA reads as TGTGCCAGTAACCGGGACAGGGGCGGCAATCAGCCCCAGCATTTT.

The chain couples TRBV19 to TRBJ2-6, with D possibly TRBD2 on 5 matching bases. V was clipped by 3 bases and J by 2 bases, with 14 bases between them. CDR1 LNHDA and CDR2 SQIVND come from the germline V gene (reference sequence). This CDR3 is built from 17 residues. In nucleotides, the CDR3 is TGTGCCAGTAGTATGAGTCCTTGGAGGACTGGGGCCAACGTCCTGACTTTC. The encoded protein is CASSMSPWRTGANVLTF.

CDR3 nucleotide sequence: TGTGCCAGTAGTGGCGCTGGGCAGGGAACTGAAGCTTTCTTT. As protein: CASSGAGQGTEAFF. The V call is TRBV19, the J call TRBJ1-1; TRBD1 might be the D (5 bases). The germline CDR1 and CDR2 sequences are LNHDA and SQIVND (reference sequence). Trimming took off 5 bases at V and 5 bases at J, with 15 bases between the two ends. The CDR3 is made up of 14 amino acids.

The rearrangement uses TRBV14 and TRBJ1-1; D is possibly TRBD1 (5 bases). The V gene's germline CDR1 is SGHDN and CDR2 FVKESK. This CDR3 is built from 15 residues. V was shortened by 0 bases and J by 3 bases, with 11 bases between the two germline ends. As DNA, the CDR3 is TGTGCCAGCAGCCAAGAGTTTACAGGTTACACTGAAGCTTTCTTT. Translated, it gives CASSQEFTGYTEAFF.

The chain has TRBV10-2 and TRBJ2-7, with D uncertain. Germline lookup yields CDR1 WSHSY and CDR2 SAAADI. CDR3 length: 11 amino acids. V dropped 4 bases and J dropped 4 bases, with 5 bases sitting between them. The CDR3 region is CASSAKYEQYF. CDR3 nucleotide sequence: TGCGCCAGCAGTGCTAAGTACGAGCAGTACTTC.

The chain joins TRBV12-5 to TRBJ1-1, with D possibly matching TRBD1 (5 bases). In germline, CDR1 is LGHNT, CDR2 FRNRAP. CDR3 length equals 14 residues. V dropped 2 bases and J dropped 2 bases, with 9 bases sitting between them. CDR3: CASGLHQGNTEAFF. The CDR3 DNA reads as TGTGCTAGTGGTTTGCACCAGGGTAACACTGAAGCTTTCTTT. The full variable domain, in which reference TRBV12-5 and TRBJ1-1 provide the parts outside the CDR3, is DARVTQTPRHKVTEMGQEVTMRCQPILGHNTVFWYRQTMMQGLELLAYFRNRAPLDDSGMPKDRFSAEMPDATLATLKIQPSEPRDSAVYFCASGLHQGNTEAFFGQGTRLTVV.

The chain is built from TRBV4-2 and TRBJ2-3; 10 bases agree with TRBD2. Germline values: CDR1 LGHNA, CDR2 YNFKEQ. The CDR3 is 18 amino acids. V gave up 4 bases and J gave up 2 bases; unmatched junction bases: 12. The CDR3 DNA follows: TGTGCCAGCAGCCGCCCAGGGAGCGGGGGGGGCACCACAGATACGCAGTATTTT. This sequence encodes CASSRPGSGGGTTDTQYF.

The J gene is TRBJ2-1, the V gene TRBV6-5; 11 nucleotides agree with TRBD2. Germline CDR1 and CDR2: MNHEY and SVGAGI. The CDR3 is 15 residues long. Trimming at V came to 7 bases and at J to 6 bases, leaving 8 bases not matched to a gene. CDR3 amino acids: CASIKGLAGFNEQFF. CDR3 bases: TGTGCCAGCATTAAAGGACTAGCGGGTTTCAATGAGCAGTTCTTC.

This clone appeared once. This chain uses TRBV14 with TRBJ1-2; 9 bases agree with TRBD1. Trimming cost V 3 bases and J 6 bases; bases outside gene matches: 20. Germline V gives CDR1 SGHDN, CDR2 FVKESK. CDR3 length: 19 amino acids. As DNA, the CDR3 is TGTGCCAGCAGCCAGGATACAGGGGGCTCAGAGGGGCCGGCGGATGGCTACACCTTC. Translating it yields CASSQDTGGSEGPADGYTF.

The V gene is TRBV5-4, the J gene TRBJ2-7, with a tentative D call TRBD1 (5 bases). V lost 0 bases and J lost 0, with 7 bases in between. Germline CDR1 SGHNT, CDR2 YYREEE (reference sequence). The length of the CDR3 is 14 residues. CDR3 amino acids: CASSLADNSYEQYF. The CDR3 nucleotides are TGTGCCAGCAGCTTGGCGGACAACTCCTACGAGCAGTACTTC.

This clone has just one count. The chain couples TRBV5-1 to TRBJ1-2, with 10 nucleotides matching TRBD1. The length of the CDR3 is 14 residues. V gave up 3 bases and J gave up 6 bases; unmatched junction bases: 5. The germline V gene encodes CDR1 SGHRS and CDR2 YFSETQ. The CDR3 loop reads CASSSGTGANGYTF. The CDR3 DNA is TGCGCCAGCAGCTCCGGGACAGGGGCTAATGGCTACACCTTC.

The chain employs TRBV19 and TRBJ1-4; 7 nucleotides align to TRBD1. The V and J ends lost 7 bases and 3 bases, in that order; junction bases with no gene match: 5. CDR3 size: 14 residues. CDR1 LNHDA and CDR2 SQIVND come from the germline V gene (reference sequence). The CDR3: CASNWGTANEKLFF. CDR3 nucleotides: TGTGCCAGTAATTGGGGGACAGCTAATGAAAAACTGTTTTTT.

The J gene is TRBJ1-1, the V gene TRBV9; 7 bases are shared with TRBD1. V dropped 4 bases and J dropped 4; count of bases not matched to a gene: 4. Germline V lookup: CDR1 SGDLS, CDR2 YYNGEE. This CDR3 comprises 13 residues. CDR3 nucleotides: TGTGCCAGCAGCACAGGGGTGGGCACTGAAGCTTTCTTT. As protein: CASSTGVGTEAFF.

A single count supports this clone. This chain joins TRBV2 and TRBJ2-3; 7 bases fit TRBD2. Germline V gene lookup returns CDR1 SNHLY and CDR2 FYNNEI. This CDR3 has 15 amino acids. With V trimmed by 1 base and J by 0 bases, 1 base remained unmatched. The DNA for the CDR3 is TGTGCCAGCAGTGAAGTGGGAGGGAGCACAGATACGCAGTATTTT. It yields the protein CASSEVGGSTDTQYF.

The rearrangement joins TRBV7-7 to TRBJ1-6; 7 nucleotides match TRBD1. This CDR3 is built from 13 residues. With 5 bases clipped from V and 10 bases from J, the junction kept 5 bases outside the gene matches. CDR1 and CDR2 (germline): SSHAT, FNYEAQ (reference sequence). The CDR3 region is CASSKEQGSPLHF. The CDR3 DNA reads as TGTGCCAGCAGCAAGGAACAGGGGTCACCCCTCCACTTT.

This chain links TRBV2 with TRBJ1-6, with TRBD1 matching over 8 bases. CDR1 is SNHLY, CDR2 FYNNEI, per germline. V lost 6 bases, J lost 6 bases, and 7 bases stayed unmatched. This CDR3 spans 15 amino acids. The CDR3 bases are TGTGCCAGCAGACCGAGGACAGGGTCTAATTCACCCCTCCACTTT. Encoded protein: CASRPRTGSNSPLHF.